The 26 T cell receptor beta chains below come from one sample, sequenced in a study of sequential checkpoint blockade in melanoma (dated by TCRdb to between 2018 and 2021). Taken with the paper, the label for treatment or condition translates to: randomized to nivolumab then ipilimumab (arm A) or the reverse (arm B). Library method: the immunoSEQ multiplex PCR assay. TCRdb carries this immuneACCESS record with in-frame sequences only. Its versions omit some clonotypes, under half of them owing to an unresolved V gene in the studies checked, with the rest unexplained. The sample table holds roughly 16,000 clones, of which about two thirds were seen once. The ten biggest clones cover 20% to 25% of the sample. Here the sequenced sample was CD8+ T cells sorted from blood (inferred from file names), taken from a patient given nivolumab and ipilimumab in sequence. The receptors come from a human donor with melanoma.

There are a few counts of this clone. The CDR3 DNA sequence: TGTGCCAGCAGCCCCCGGGACAGAGTCAATCAGCCCCAGCATTTT. This sequence encodes CASSPRDRVNQPQHF. This chain joins TRBV14 and TRBJ1-5; TRBD1 matches at 7 bases. The CDR3 is made up of 15 amino acids. CDR1 is SGHDN, CDR2 FVKESK, per germline. V dropped 4 bases and J dropped 3; count of bases not matched to a gene: 6.

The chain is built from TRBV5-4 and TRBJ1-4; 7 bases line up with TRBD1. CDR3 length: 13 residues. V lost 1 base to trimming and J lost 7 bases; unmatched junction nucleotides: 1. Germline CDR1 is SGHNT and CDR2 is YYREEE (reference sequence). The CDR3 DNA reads TGTGCCAGCAGCTTGCAGGGGGGTGAAAAACTGTTTTTT. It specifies CASSLQGGEKLFF. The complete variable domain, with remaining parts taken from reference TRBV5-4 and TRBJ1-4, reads ETGVTQSPTHLIKTRGQQVTLRCSSQSGHNTVSWYQQALGQGPQFIFQYYREEENGRGNFPPRFSGLQFPNYSSELNVNALELDDSALYLCASSLQGGEKLFFGSGTQLSVL.

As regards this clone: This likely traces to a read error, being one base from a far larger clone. CDR3 bases: TGTGCCAGCTCGGGACAGGGTCTGCATCGCTACACCTTC. It encodes CASSGQGLHRYTF. The rearrangement uses TRBV19 and TRBJ1-2; 9 positions match TRBD1. CDR1 is LNHDA, CDR2 SQIVND, per germline (reference sequence). The CDR3 spans 13 residues. Trimming cost V 9 bases and J 9 bases; bases outside gene matches: 11.

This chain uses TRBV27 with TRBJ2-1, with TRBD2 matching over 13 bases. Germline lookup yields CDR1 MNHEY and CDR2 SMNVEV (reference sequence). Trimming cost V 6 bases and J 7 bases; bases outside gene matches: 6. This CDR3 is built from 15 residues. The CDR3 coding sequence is TGTGCCAGCAGCTTAGGGACTAGCGGGGCGAATGAGCAGTTCTTC. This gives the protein CASSLGTSGANEQFF.

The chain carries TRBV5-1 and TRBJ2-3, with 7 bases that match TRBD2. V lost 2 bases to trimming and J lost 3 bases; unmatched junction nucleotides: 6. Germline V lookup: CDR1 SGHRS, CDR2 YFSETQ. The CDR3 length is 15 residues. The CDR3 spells CASSFWQGGTDTQYF. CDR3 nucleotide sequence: TGCGCCAGCAGCTTTTGGCAGGGAGGGACAGATACGCAGTATTTT.

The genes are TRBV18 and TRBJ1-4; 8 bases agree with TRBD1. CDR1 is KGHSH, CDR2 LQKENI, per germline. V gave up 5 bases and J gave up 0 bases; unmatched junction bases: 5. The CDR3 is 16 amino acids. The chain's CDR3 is CASSLTGAATNEKLFF. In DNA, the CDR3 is TGTGCCAGCTCATTGACAGGGGCTGCAACTAATGAAAAACTGTTTTTT.

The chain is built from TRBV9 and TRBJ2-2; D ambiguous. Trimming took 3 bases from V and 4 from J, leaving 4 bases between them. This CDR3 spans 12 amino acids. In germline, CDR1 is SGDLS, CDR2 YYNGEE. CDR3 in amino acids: CASSDLTGELFF. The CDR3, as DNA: TGTGCCAGCAGCGATCTCACCGGGGAGCTGTTTTTT.

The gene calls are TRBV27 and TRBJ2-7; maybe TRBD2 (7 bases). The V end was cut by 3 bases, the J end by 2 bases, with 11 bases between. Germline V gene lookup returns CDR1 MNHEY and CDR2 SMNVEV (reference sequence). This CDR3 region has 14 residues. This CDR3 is CASSLAGAAYEQYF. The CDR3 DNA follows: TGTGCCAGCAGTTTGGCGGGGGCTGCCTACGAGCAGTACTTC.

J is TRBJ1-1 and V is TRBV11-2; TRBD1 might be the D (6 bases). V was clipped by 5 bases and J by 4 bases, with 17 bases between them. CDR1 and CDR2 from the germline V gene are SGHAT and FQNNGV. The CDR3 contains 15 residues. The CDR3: CASSPKGAGATEAFF. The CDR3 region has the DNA TGTGCCAGCAGCCCGAAAGGGGCAGGGGCCACTGAAGCTTTCTTT.

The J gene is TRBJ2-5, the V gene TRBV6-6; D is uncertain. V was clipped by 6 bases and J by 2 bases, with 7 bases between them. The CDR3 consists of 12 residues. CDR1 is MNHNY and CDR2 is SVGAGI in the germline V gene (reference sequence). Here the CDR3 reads CASRLPQETQYF. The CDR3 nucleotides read TGTGCCAGCAGACTCCCTCAAGAGACCCAGTACTTC.

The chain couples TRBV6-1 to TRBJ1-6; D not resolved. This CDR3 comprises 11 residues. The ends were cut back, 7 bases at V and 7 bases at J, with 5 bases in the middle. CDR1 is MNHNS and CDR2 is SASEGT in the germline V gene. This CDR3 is CASTNNSPLHF. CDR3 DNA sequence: TGTGCCAGCACTAACAATTCACCCCTCCACTTT.

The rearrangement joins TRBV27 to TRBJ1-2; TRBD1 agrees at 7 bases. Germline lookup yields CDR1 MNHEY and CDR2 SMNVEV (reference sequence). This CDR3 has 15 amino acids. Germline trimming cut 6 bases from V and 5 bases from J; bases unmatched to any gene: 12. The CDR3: CASSLFRDSLYGYTF. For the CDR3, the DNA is TGTGCCAGCAGCCTATTCCGGGACAGCCTTTATGGCTACACCTTC.

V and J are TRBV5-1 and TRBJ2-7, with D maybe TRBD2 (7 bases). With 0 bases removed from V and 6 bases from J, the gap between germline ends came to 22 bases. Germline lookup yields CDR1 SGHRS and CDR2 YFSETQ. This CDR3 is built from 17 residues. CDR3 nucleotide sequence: TGCGCCAGCAGCTTGGCCGGGGGCGGGGGCCGGGTATTCGAGCAGTACTTC. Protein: CASSLAGGGGRVFEQYF.

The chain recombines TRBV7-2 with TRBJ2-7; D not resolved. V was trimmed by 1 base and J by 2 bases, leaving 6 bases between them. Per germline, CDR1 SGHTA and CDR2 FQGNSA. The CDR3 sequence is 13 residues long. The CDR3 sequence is CASSLDTAYEQYF. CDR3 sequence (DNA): TGTGCCAGCAGCTTAGACACAGCCTACGAGCAGTACTTC.

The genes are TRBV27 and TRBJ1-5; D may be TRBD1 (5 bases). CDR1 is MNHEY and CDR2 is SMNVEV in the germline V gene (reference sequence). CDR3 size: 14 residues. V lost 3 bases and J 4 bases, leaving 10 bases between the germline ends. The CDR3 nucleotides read TGTGCCAGCAGTTTGATAGGGGCTAATCAGCCCCAGCATTTT. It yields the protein CASSLIGANQPQHF.

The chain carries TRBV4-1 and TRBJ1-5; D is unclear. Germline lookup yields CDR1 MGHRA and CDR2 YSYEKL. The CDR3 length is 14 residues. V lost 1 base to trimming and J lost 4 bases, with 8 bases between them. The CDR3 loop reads CASSQGGVNQPQHF. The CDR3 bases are TGCGCCAGCAGCCAAGGCGGCGTTAATCAGCCCCAGCATTTT.

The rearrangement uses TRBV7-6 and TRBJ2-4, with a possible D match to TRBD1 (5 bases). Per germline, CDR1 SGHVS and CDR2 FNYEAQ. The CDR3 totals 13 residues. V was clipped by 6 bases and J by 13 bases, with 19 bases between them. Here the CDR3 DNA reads TGTGCCAGCAGAAATGTCAATAGGGGCAGCCAGTACTTC. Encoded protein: CASRNVNRGSQYF.

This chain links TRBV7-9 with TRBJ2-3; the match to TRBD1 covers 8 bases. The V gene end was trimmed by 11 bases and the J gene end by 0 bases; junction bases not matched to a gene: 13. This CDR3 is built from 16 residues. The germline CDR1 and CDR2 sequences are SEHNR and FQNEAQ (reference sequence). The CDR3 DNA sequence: TGTGCCGGAGGGGCAGGGGGCTATCGGAGCACAGATACGCAGTATTTT. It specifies CAGGAGGYRSTDTQYF.

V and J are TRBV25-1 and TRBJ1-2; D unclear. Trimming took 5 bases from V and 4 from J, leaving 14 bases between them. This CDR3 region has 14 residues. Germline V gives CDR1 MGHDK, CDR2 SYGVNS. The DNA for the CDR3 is TGTGCCAGCAGTCGGGCATCTCGGGGCTATGGCTACACCTTC. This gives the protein CASSRASRGYGYTF.

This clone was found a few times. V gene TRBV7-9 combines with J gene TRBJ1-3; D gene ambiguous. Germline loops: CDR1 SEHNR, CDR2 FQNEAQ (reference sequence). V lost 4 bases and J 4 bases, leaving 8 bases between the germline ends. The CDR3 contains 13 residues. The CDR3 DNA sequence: TGTGCCAGCAGCTACGATCAGGGAAACACCATATATTTT. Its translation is CASSYDQGNTIYF.

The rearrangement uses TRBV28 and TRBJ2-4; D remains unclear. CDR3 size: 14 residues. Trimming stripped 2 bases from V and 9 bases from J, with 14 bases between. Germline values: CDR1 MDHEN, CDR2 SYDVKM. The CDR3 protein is CASSLMPGVTIQYF. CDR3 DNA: TGTGCCAGCAGTTTAATGCCAGGCGTAACCATTCAGTACTTC.

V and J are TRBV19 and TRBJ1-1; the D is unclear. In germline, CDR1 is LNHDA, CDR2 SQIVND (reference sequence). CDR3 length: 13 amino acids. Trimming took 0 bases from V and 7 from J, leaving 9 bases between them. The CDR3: CASSIDAGSEAFF. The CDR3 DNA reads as TGTGCCAGTAGTATAGATGCGGGCAGTGAAGCTTTCTTT.

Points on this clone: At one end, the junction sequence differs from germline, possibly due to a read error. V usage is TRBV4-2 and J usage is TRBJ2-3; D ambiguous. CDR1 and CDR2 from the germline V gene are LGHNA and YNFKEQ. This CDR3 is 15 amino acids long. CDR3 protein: CASSQDENSRDTQYF. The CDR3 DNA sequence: TGTGCCAGCAGCCAAGATGAGAACAGCAGAGATACGCAGTATTTT.

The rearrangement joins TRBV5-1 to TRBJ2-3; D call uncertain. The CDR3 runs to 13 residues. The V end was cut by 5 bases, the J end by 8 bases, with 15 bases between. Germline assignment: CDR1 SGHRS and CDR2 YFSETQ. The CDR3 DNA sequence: TGCGCCAGCAGGGATATTGACTTTTCTACGCAGTATTTT. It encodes CASRDIDFSTQYF.

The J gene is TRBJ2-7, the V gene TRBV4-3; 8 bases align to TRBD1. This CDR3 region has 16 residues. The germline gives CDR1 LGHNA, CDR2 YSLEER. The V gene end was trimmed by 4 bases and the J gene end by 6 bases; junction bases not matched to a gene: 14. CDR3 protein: CASSPRWTGPNREQYF. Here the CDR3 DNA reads TGCGCCAGCAGCCCCAGATGGACAGGGCCCAACCGCGAGCAGTACTTC.

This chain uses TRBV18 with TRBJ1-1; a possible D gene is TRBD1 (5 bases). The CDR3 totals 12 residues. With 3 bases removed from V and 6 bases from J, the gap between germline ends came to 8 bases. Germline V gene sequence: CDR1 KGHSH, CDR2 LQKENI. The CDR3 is CASSPGGAEAFF. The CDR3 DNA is TGTGCCAGCTCACCTGGGGGGGCTGAAGCTTTCTTT.